This section outlines one T cell receptor beta chain sequence together with its context. What it binds is unknown. Relative to the germline gene, one junction end is altered; a read error may explain this. This sample is drawn from a study of STAT3 mutations in large granular lymphocyte leukemia. Findings and limits, study-wide: Every T-cell large granular lymphocyte leukemia patient had at least one immunodominant TCR beta clonotype.

Generated by immunoSEQ multiplex PCR, the TCRdb table keeps only in-frame clones and is missing some. The sample yields 13,000 or so clones, about nine tenths seen once. The CDR3 is made up of 13 amino acids. Germline V gives CDR1 SGHNT, CDR2 YYREEE (reference sequence). V is TRBV5-4 and J is TRBJ1-2, with 7 positions matching TRBD1. Sequencing used PBMCs. This receptor was obtained from a human donor with T large granular lymphocyte leukemia. Some clones in this sample may be carry-over from other donors' samples. CDR3 nucleotides: TGCGCCAGCAGCCAAGGGGGCGGAGGTGGCTACACCTTC. Translating gives CASSQGGGGGYTF.